The 9 T cell receptor beta chains in this list originate from one sample, sequenced in a study of control samples from healthy donors and cancer patients. Profiled with immunoSEQ multiplex PCR; TCRdb holds only in-frame clones, not every one. Of about 110,000 clones detected, approximately 90% appear once; the ten largest clones hold roughly 4%. Sequencing was performed on blood. These receptor sequences come from a human donor in good health. The donor label of this sample is uncertain.

This chain uses TRBV11-2 with TRBJ2-5; D call uncertain. The CDR3 has 15 residues. Germline-derived CDR1 and CDR2 are SGHAT and FQNNGV. Trimming took 0 bases from V and 4 from J, leaving 12 bases between them. The CDR3 sequence is CASSLEWADLETQYF. CDR3 DNA: TGTGCCAGCAGCTTAGAATGGGCAGATCTAGAGACCCAGTACTTC.

The genes are TRBV28 and TRBJ2-2; possible D gene TRBD1, 6 bases. Germline-derived CDR1 and CDR2 are MDHEN and SYDVKM. This CDR3 has 15 residues. The V gene lost 3 bases and the J gene lost 1 base, with 9 bases spanning the gap. CDR3 in amino acids: CASSFGGLNTGELFF. CDR3 coding DNA: TGTGCCAGCAGTTTTGGGGGCCTGAACACCGGGGAGCTGTTTTTT.

The V and J genes are TRBV7-9 and TRBJ1-1; D remains ambiguous. The germline V gene encodes CDR1 SEHNR and CDR2 FQNEAQ (reference sequence). The CDR3 is 13 residues long. Deletions cut 3 bases from V and 11 bases from J, with 16 bases between. CDR3 residues: CASSFSDGSRAFF. The CDR3 DNA follows: TGTGCCAGCAGCTTTTCTGATGGGAGTCGGGCTTTCTTT.

The chain couples TRBV21-1 to TRBJ1-1; TRBD1, the table's D call, lacks a check against the DNA. TRBV21-1 is an annotated pseudogene. This CDR3 spans 17 amino acids. In DNA form, the CDR3 reads TGTGCCAGCAGCAAAGTTGAAGCAGGGGAATTGAACACTGAAGCTTTCTTT. It specifies CASSKVEAGELNTEAFF.

The CDR3: CASRGTDHQPQHF. The CDR3 bases are TGTGCCAGCAGGGGGACGGACCATCAGCCCCAGCATTTT. The V call is TRBV2, the J call TRBJ1-5; possibly TRBD1 for D (5 bases). V dropped 6 bases and J dropped 5 bases, with 11 bases sitting between them. This CDR3 is built from 13 residues. The germline gives CDR1 SNHLY, CDR2 FYNNEI.

The genes are TRBV27 and TRBJ2-1; 8 bases are a match to TRBD2. After removal of 2 bases from V and 8 bases from J, the junction contained 20 bases not matched to a gene. From germline, CDR1 is MNHEY and CDR2 SMNVEV (reference sequence). The CDR3 consists of 19 residues. The CDR3 bases are TGTGCCAGCAGTTTACAAATCCGAACGGGGGGGCCCCTCAGGGATGAGCAGTTCTTC. It translates to CASSLQIRTGGPLRDEQFF.

The gene calls are TRBV9 and TRBJ1-1, with TRBD1 matching 7 bases. CDR3 length: 15 residues. The germline CDR1 and CDR2 sequences are SGDLS and YYNGEE. Unmatched junction bases numbered 4, after V lost 1 base and J lost 1 base. The CDR3 loop reads CASSVQGGRNTEAFF. The DNA for the CDR3 is TGTGCCAGCAGCGTACAGGGGGGCAGGAACACTGAAGCTTTCTTT.

This rearrangement joins TRBV3-1 (or the pseudogene TRBV3-2) to TRBJ1-5, with D uncertain. In germline, CDR1 is LGHDT, CDR2 YNNKEL (reference sequence). This CDR3 is 14 amino acids long. Trimming pared 4 bases from V and 1 base from J, leaving 8 bases between. CDR3 in DNA: TGTGCCAGCAGCCCGTTTGCCAGCAATCAGCCCCAGCATTTT. Translation: CASSPFASNQPQHF.

The chain has TRBV14 and TRBJ1-2, with 8 bases fitting TRBD1. Germline CDR1 and CDR2: SGHDN and FVKESK. With V trimmed by 3 bases and J by 4 bases, 4 bases remained unmatched. The CDR3 covers 14 residues. CDR3 nucleotides: TGTGCCAGCAGCCACTGGACAGGGAGCTATGGCTACACCTTC. It encodes CASSHWTGSYGYTF.